This TCR beta chain stems from a study of a mutant IDH1 vaccine in newly diagnosed glioma (dated by TCRdb to the early 2020s). In the study overall: In the chemotherapy-containing groups, vaccination started alongside temozolomide cycles, whereas in patients who had radiotherapy alone it started 4-6 weeks after radiotherapy. Peripheral blood samples were drawn at six visits, namely V03 (baseline), V05, V07, V10, V12 and V13. Prior to enrollment, standard therapy consisting of radiotherapy alone, temozolomide alone, or radiochemotherapy with temozolomide had been administered to patients, with the combination being received by most patients. Of the roughly 32 treated patients, around 62% were male and around 38% were female, and a mean age of roughly 41 years was recorded. Visit V12 was the week-35 safety follow-up and visit V13 was the week-47 end of study. Longitudinal TCRB deep sequencing was performed for fewer than 30 treated patients wherever samples were available for exploratory analyses.

The CDR3 measures 14 amino acids from cysteine to phenylalanine. The retained sequence is limited to the CDR3, 42 bases, with the frame set at the first base. The trim is 4 bases for V and 1 base for J, with a gap of 10 bases between the germline ends. As encoded in the germline V gene, CDR1 is SNHLY while CDR2 is FYNNEI. The library was produced with the immunoSEQ multiplex PCR assay. Following the manufacturer's protocol, the hsTCRB Kit was used to amplify rearranged TCR beta chain sequences. TCRB libraries were sequenced on an Illumina MiSeq. Per the original workflow: The kit vendor's proprietary platform handled demultiplexing, trimming and gene mapping. Held by TCRdb, this immuneACCESS table contains in-frame sequences only and omits some clones. Under half of the omission traces to an unresolved V gene where checked; the cause of the rest is unknown. D and trimming were read from the DNA, whereas the V and J calls and clone size are those reported in that table. A total of about 66,000 clones appear in this sample, roughly 74% of them only once. The top ten clonotypes cover roughly 5% of the sample.

The study at large found these results: Across multiple MHC alleles, vaccine-induced immune responses were seen in approximately 93% of patients. Pseudoprogression seemed to be unrelated to changes in the top peripheral T cell clonotypes found by TCRB sequencing. The authors noted that analyses of patient blood samples could not be reproduced because of sample limitations. Availability determined which PBMC samples were chosen for TCRB deep sequencing.

In regard to this clone: It has no known antigen specificity. No per-base quality is available; no much larger clone lies one base away.

The time point label, read with the paper, signifies: week 35, safety follow-up. Each vaccine dose, consisting of 300 ug of a 20-mer mutant IDH1 peptide in Montanide, was administered subcutaneously with topical imiquimod. Across visits V03 through V10, patients got a total of eight vaccinations, given in weeks 1, 3, 5, 7, 11, 15, 19 and 23. All donors had newly diagnosed IDH1-mutant astrocytomas of WHO grade 3 or 4 that showed loss of nuclear ATRX. The samples were drawn from NOA16, a multicentre, single-arm, open-label phase I trial in Germany that tested a mutant IDH1 peptide vaccine in humans for the first time. Genomic DNA for TCRB sequencing was extracted from EDTA blood using the DNeasy Blood and Tissue Kit.

Recombination connected TRBV2 to TRBJ2-5; the D segment might be TRBD1 or TRBD2, since each matches 5 bases. Material: PBMCs, obtained from a glioma patient whose treatment included an IDH1 peptide vaccine. The TCR sequence derives from a man aged 50-59 years with glioma. The sequenced DNA is TGTGCCAGCAGTGGGGACGCTTTCCAAGAGACCCAGTACTTC. The encoded protein is CASSGDAFQETQYF.